This T cell receptor beta chain was recovered during a study of radiotherapy plus CTLA-4 blockade in lung cancer. General study results and limits: There was expansion of tumor-derived TCR clones in blood after radiotherapy plus ipilimumab. Among reported predictors of response, early blood T cell clone dynamics with interferon-beta performed best.

Sequenced by immunoSEQ multiplex PCR; TCRdb stores in-frame clones only, minus some. The table lists roughly 40,000 clones, 75% to 85% of them singletons, with about a quarter in the top ten. On this clone itself: The target antigen is unknown.

This CDR3 spans 15 amino acids. CDR1 and CDR2 (germline): SGDLS, YYNGEE. V gave up 4 bases and J gave up 1 base, with 14 bases separating them. Patients had chemo-refractory metastatic non-small-cell lung cancer and received focal radiation plus CTLA-4 blockade that used ipilimumab. Sequencing used peripheral blood, obtained from a patient treated with radiotherapy plus ipilimumab. This chain joins TRBV9 and TRBJ1-1, with a weak D call TRBD1 (5 bases). This clonotype was sampled from a human donor with non-small cell lung cancer that progressed on radiotherapy plus ipilimumab. The CDR3 is CASSPGGGGNTEAFF. The CDR3 DNA sequence: TGTGCCAGCAGCCCCGGGGGTGGAGGGAACACTGAAGCTTTCTTT.